A selection of T cell receptor beta chains follows, all from one sample in a study of blood T cell repertoires in COVID-19. The repertoire was sequenced with immunoSEQ multiplex PCR; TCRdb's copy has only in-frame clones and lacks some. The sample yields 250,000 to 350,000 clones, around 90% seen once. Sequencing was performed on peripheral blood. These receptors all come from a woman in her 50s who had recovered from COVID-19. Both conserved end residues are part of each CDR3. A D gene is named only where the DNA matches it firmly. Rows give clone size only sometimes, using once, few, many, or a class for an expanded clone.

clone_size	d_call	cdr3_length	v_call	j_call	cdr3_nt	cdr3_aa
NA	TRBD1	15	TRBV6-5	TRBJ2-6	TGTGCCAGCAGTCCCGACAGGGCTGGGGCCAACGTCCTGACTTTC	CASSPDRAGANVLTF
NA	TRBD1	14	TRBV10-2	TRBJ1-4	TGCGCCAGCAGGATGACAGGGACGGATGAAAAACTGTTTTTT	CASRMTGTDEKLFF
NA	NA	12	TRBV29-1	TRBJ1-1	TGCAGCGTCGCAAACAGGGTGGGCCGAGCTTTCTTT	CSVANRVGRAFF
NA	NA	16	TRBV7-8	TRBJ2-6	TGTGCCAGCACCTCTCGGCAGGGCTACGGGGCCAACGTCCTGACTTTC	CASTSRQGYGANVLTF
NA	TRBD1	15	TRBV6-5	TRBJ1-4	TGTGCCAGCAGCATCGACAGGGGCCCTAATGAAAAACTGTTTTTT	CASSIDRGPNEKLFF
NA	NA	12	TRBV6-2/TRBV6-3	TRBJ1-1	TGTGCCAGCAGTTACTGGCGGACTGAAGCTTTCTTT	CASSYWRTEAFF
NA	NA	13	TRBV29-1	TRBJ1-2	TGCAGCGTTGGGCAGGGTGGGAACTATGGCTACACCTTC	CSVGQGGNYGYTF
NA	TRBD1	16	TRBV18	TRBJ2-1	TGTGCCAGCTCACCAGGAGGCAGGGGGCCTTACAATGAGCAGTTCTTC	CASSPGGRGPYNEQFF
NA	NA	12	TRBV19	TRBJ2-7	TGTGCCAGTAAGGGAGTCTCCTACGAGCAGTACTTC	CASKGVSYEQYF
NA	TRBD1	17	TRBV27	TRBJ2-5	TGTGCCAGCAGTTTATACCAAAGGGACAGGGGAAAAGAGACCCAGTACTTC	CASSLYQRDRGKETQYF
NA	TRBD1	14	TRBV6-5	TRBJ2-1	TGTGCCAACTCCAGGCCACAGGGGGCTAGTGAGCAGTTCTTC	CANSRPQGASEQFF
once	NA	16	TRBV4-3	TRBJ2-1	TGCGCCAGCAGCCAAGATCTATCCAGGGTCTACAATGAGCAGTTCTTC	CASSQDLSRVYNEQFF
NA	NA	14	TRBV24-1	TRBJ2-2	TGTGCCACCAGTGATATGACTGACACCGGGGAGCTGTTTTTT	CATSDMTDTGELFF
NA	TRBD1	15	TRBV6-5	TRBJ1-6	TGTGCCAGCAGTTACTCGACGACAGGGAATTCACCCCTCCACTTT	CASSYSTTGNSPLHF
NA	NA	11	TRBV29-1	TRBJ1-1	TGCAGCGTAAACCGAGAGTGGGCCGCTTTCTTT	CSVNREWAAFF
few	NA	14	TRBV11-2	TRBJ1-1	TGTGCCAGCAGCTTTGGACAGCTGAACACTGAAGCTTTCTTT	CASSFGQLNTEAFF
NA	TRBD2	15	TRBV2	TRBJ2-3	TGTGCCAGCTTCGAAGTTGCGGGAGCTACAGATACGCAGTATTTT	CASFEVAGATDTQYF
NA	NA	13	TRBV10-3	TRBJ1-5	TGTGCCATCACAGGGGACCTCAATCAGCCCCAGCATTTT	CAITGDLNQPQHF
NA	TRBD2	15	TRBV6-2/TRBV6-3	TRBJ2-1	TGTGCCAGCAGCCTAGAGCGGGGGGGCCGTAATGAGCAGTTCTTC	CASSLERGGRNEQFF
NA	TRBD2	16	TRBV5-1	TRBJ2-3	TGCGCCAGCAGCTTGGTGTCTAGCGGGACCACAGATACGCAGTATTTT	CASSLVSSGTTDTQYF
NA	TRBD1	14	TRBV7-9	TRBJ1-2	TGTGCCAGCAGGAAAGACAGGGCTAACTATGGCTACACCTTC	CASRKDRANYGYTF
NA	TRBD2	19	TRBV19	TRBJ2-2	TGTGCCAGTACCAACCCGCGGGGGGGCGCGGAGGAGTACACCGGGGAGCTGTTTTTT	CASTNPRGGAEEYTGELFF
NA	TRBD2	14	TRBV7-2	TRBJ2-1	TGTGCCAGCAGCCCAATACTAGCGGGGAATGAGCAGTTCTTC	CASSPILAGNEQFF
NA	TRBD1	16	TRBV7-9	TRBJ1-5	TGTGCCAGCAGCTCACCGACAGGGGGTAGCAATCAGCCCCAGCATTTT	CASSSPTGGSNQPQHF
NA	NA	17	TRBV5-4	TRBJ2-1	TGTGCCAGCAGCTTCCGAGGTGTTACCCTCCCCTACAATGAGCAGTTCTTC	CASSFRGVTLPYNEQFF
once	TRBD1	15	TRBV5-6	TRBJ1-2	TGTGCCAGCAGCTTCGGGACAGGGTTCGGCTATGGCTACACCTTC	CASSFGTGFGYGYTF
few	NA	16	TRBV4-2	TRBJ2-4	TGTGCCAGCAGCCAGGAAGCTAGACTTCCCAAAAACATTCAGTACTTC	CASSQEARLPKNIQYF
NA	TRBD2	15	TRBV6-5	TRBJ2-7	TGTGCCAGCATGCACTTGGGGGGGTCTTTCTACGAGCAGTACTTC	CASMHLGGSFYEQYF
NA	TRBD1	16	TRBV24-1	TRBJ1-5	TGTGCCACCAGTGAGGGGACAGGGAGACGAAATCAGCCCCAGCATTTT	CATSEGTGRRNQPQHF
NA	NA	17	TRBV4-1	TRBJ2-6	TGCGCCAGCAGCCCCTTTGTGGGCCGCTCTGGGGCCAACGTCCTGACTTTC	CASSPFVGRSGANVLTF
NA	NA	14	TRBV4-3	TRBJ1-2	TGCGCCAGCAGCCAAGATATTAGTTTATCAGGCTACACCTTC	CASSQDISLSGYTF
NA	NA	18	TRBV7-9	TRBJ2-6	TGTGCCAGCAGCTTAGACGGGACAAATTCCCCTGGGGCCAACGTCCTGACTTTC	CASSLDGTNSPGANVLTF
NA	TRBD2	16	TRBV6-1	TRBJ2-5	TGTGCCAGCAGTGAACGCGGACTAGCGGGCCAAGAGACCCAGTACTTC	CASSERGLAGQETQYF
NA	NA	13	TRBV7-2	TRBJ1-2	TGTGCCAGCAGCTCCGTAGAAGACTATGGCTACACCTTC	CASSSVEDYGYTF
once	NA	15	TRBV9	TRBJ1-6	TGTGCCAGCAGCCCGACAGGAGACTATAATTCACCCCTCCACTTT	CASSPTGDYNSPLHF
NA	NA	13	TRBV20-1	TRBJ1-4	TGCAGTGCGAGTGACACGAGTTGGGAAAAACTGTTTTTT	CSASDTSWEKLFF
NA	TRBD2	16	TRBV5-1	TRBJ2-1	TGCGCCAGCAGCTTGGCGAGCGGGAGCTCCTACAATGAGCAGTTCTTC	CASSLASGSSYNEQFF
NA	TRBD1	16	TRBV28	TRBJ1-2	TGTGCCAGCAGAGACAGGGTCCCTTTCGCTAACTATGGCTACACCTTC	CASRDRVPFANYGYTF
NA	NA	12	TRBV28	TRBJ1-1	TGTGCCAGCAGCCCTTTTGGGGGGGAAGCTTTCTTT	CASSPFGGEAFF
NA	TRBD1	17	TRBV7-7	TRBJ2-2	TGTGCTAGCAGCAGAACTCCGGGACAGGCGAACACCGGGGAGCTGTTTTTT	CASSRTPGQANTGELFF
NA	NA	11	TRBV21-1	TRBJ2-7	TGTGCCAGCAGCAAACAGGGAATAGAGTACTTC	CASSKQGIEYF
NA	NA	15	TRBV29-1	TRBJ1-1	TGCAGCGTTGATCAGGGGTTGGGGAGGAACACTGAAGCTTTCTTT	CSVDQGLGRNTEAFF
NA	NA	15	TRBV5-1	TRBJ1-1	TGCGCCAGCAGCTGGGAGACACCCAGTTTCACTGAAGCTTTCTTT	CASSWETPSFTEAFF
NA	NA	13	TRBV2	TRBJ1-1	TGTGCCAGCAGCCTGAAGAGAAACACTGAAGCTTTCTTT	CASSLKRNTEAFF
NA	NA	15	TRBV7-9	TRBJ2-2	TGTGCCAGCAGCTCCGGACAGATTTCCACCGGGGAGCTGTTTTTT	CASSSGQISTGELFF
NA	TRBD1	14	TRBV9	TRBJ1-2	TGTGCCAGCAGCCTTAGACAGGGGCCCTATGGCTACACCTTC	CASSLRQGPYGYTF
few	TRBD1	15	TRBV6-5	TRBJ1-6	TGTGCCAGCAGCCAGGGACAGGCCTATAATTCACCCCTCCACTTT	CASSQGQAYNSPLHF
few	TRBD1	14	TRBV2	TRBJ2-7	TGTGCCAGCAGGAGGGGACAGGGATCGGACGAGCAGTACTTC	CASRRGQGSDEQYF
NA	TRBD1	16	TRBV5-5	TRBJ1-5	TGTGCCAGCAGCGCAGTAGGACAGGGAGGTAATCAGCCCCAGCATTTT	CASSAVGQGGNQPQHF
few	NA	16	TRBV19	TRBJ1-5	TGTGCCAGTAGTATCTGGGTCCCAGGTGGCAATCAGCCCCAGCATTTT	CASSIWVPGGNQPQHF
few	TRBD1	16	TRBV19	TRBJ1-5	TGTGCCAGTACCCCCCGCGCAGGGGGTCACAATCAGCCCCAGCATTTT	CASTPRAGGHNQPQHF
NA	NA	14	TRBV2	TRBJ1-1	TGTGCCAGCAGTGAATCGAGGGTACGAACTGAAGCTTTCTTT	CASSESRVRTEAFF
NA	NA	14	TRBV5-1	TRBJ1-4	TGCGCCAGCAGCCCGGTAGAAACTAATGAAAAACTGTTTTTT	CASSPVETNEKLFF
NA	NA	13	TRBV6-4	TRBJ1-1	TGTGCCAGCAGTGAAGGGGCCAACACTGAAGCTTTCTTT	CASSEGANTEAFF